The 26 T cell receptor beta chains below were found in one sample sequenced in a study of T cells in Graves' hyperthyroidism and ophthalmopathy. The CDR3 regions of TCR beta were amplified from RNA transcripts. The HTBI primer set served for first-round RT-PCR of the TCR CDR3. TCRdb re-called the multiplex PCR reads with MiXCR, one entry per CDR3 protein. The repertoire includes roughly 160,000 distinct CDR3 sequences, roughly 10% of them detected once, and around 20% sits in the top ten. The sample comprised blood. These TCRs come from a woman aged 18 to 35 with Graves' hyperthyroidism that later progressed to Graves' ophthalmopathy.

This clonotype was detected ten times or more. The V and J genes are TRBV7-9 and TRBJ1-6; TRBD1 might be the D (6 bases). This CDR3 has 14 amino acids. Trimming removed 5 bases at V and 10 bases at J, with 15 bases between. Germline assignment: CDR1 SEHNR and CDR2 FQNEAQ (reference sequence). CDR3 DNA: TGTGCCAGCAGCCTCTACAGGGTTGGCTCACCCCTCCACTTT. Translation: CASSLYRVGSPLHF.

In its sample, this clonotype was seen many times. The chain combines TRBV10-3 with TRBJ1-5; tentatively, D is TRBD1 (6 bases). Per the germline V gene, CDR1 is ENHRY and CDR2 is SYGVKD. V shed 10 bases and J shed 5 bases, with 15 bases lying between them. The CDR3 sequence is 13 residues long. The CDR3, as DNA: TGTGCCAGCCAACAGGGCTTACATCAGCCCCAGCATTTT. It specifies CASQQGLHQPQHF.

This clonotype was observed a handful of times. The chain couples TRBV5-1 to TRBJ2-7, with 10 bases identical to TRBD1. The CDR3 has 14 amino acids. J was trimmed by 5 bases and V by 2 bases; bases with no gene match: 4. Germline CDR1 reads SGHRS; CDR2 reads YFSETQ. The CDR3 loop reads CASSLGQGVHEQYF. DNA for the CDR3: TGCGCCAGCAGCTTAGGACAGGGGGTCCACGAGCAGTACTTC.

This clonotype was recorded at least ten times. The V gene is TRBV28, the J gene TRBJ1-3, with a possible D match to TRBD1 (6 bases). Trimming removed 6 bases at V and 0 bases at J, with 21 bases between. There are 18 residues in the CDR3. Germline V gives CDR1 MDHEN, CDR2 SYDVKM. Written as DNA, the CDR3 is TGTGCCAGCAGCGAGGGGGTTTGGTCGAAAAGCTCTGGAAACACCATATATTTT. Translated, it gives CASSEGVWSKSSGNTIYF. Full variable domain (missing parts from reference TRBV28 and TRBJ1-3): DVKVTQSSRYLVKRTGEKVFLECVQDMDHENMFWYRQDPGLGLRLIYFSYDVKMKEKGDIPEGYSVSREKKERFSLILESASTNQTSMYLCASSEGVWSKSSGNTIYFGEGSWLTVV.

This clonotype appeared many times. This chain connects TRBV6-1 to TRBJ1-1; 7 nucleotides agree with TRBD1. Germline-derived CDR1 and CDR2 are MNHNS and SASEGT. The J segment lost 0 bases and the V segment lost 5 bases, leaving 9 bases of the junction unmatched. This CDR3 comprises 16 residues. The CDR3 DNA sequence: TGTGCCAGCAGTCCTAAAAACAGGGGACTGAACACTGAAGCTTTCTTT. This gives the protein CASSPKNRGLNTEAFF.

The table lists this clonotype with many counts. This chain connects TRBV6-1 to TRBJ2-3; D perhaps matches TRBD1 (6 bases). The CDR3 spans 16 residues. Germline CDR1 and CDR2: MNHNS and SASEGT. V was cut by 6 bases and J by 0 bases, with 16 bases left in between. CDR3 sequence: CASSDVQGLSTDTQYF. The DNA for the CDR3 is TGTGCCAGCAGCGACGTACAGGGATTAAGCACAGATACGCAGTATTTT.

The genes are TRBV10-1 and TRBJ2-7; D gene uncertain. CDR1 and CDR2 from the germline V gene are WNHNN and SYGVQD (reference sequence). V lost 4 bases to trimming and J lost 5 bases, with 12 bases between them. This CDR3 comprises 13 residues. As DNA, the CDR3 is TGCGCCAGCAGTGGGGATCCATCGGACGAGCAGTACTTC. The encoded protein is CASSGDPSDEQYF.

In its sample, this clonotype was seen many times. The chain is built from TRBV12-3 or TRBV12-4 and TRBJ1-1; possibly TRBD1 for D (5 bases). This CDR3 spans 14 amino acids. V gave up 3 bases and J gave up 1 base, with 9 bases separating them. The CDR3 spells CASSFGTANTEAFF. CDR3 in DNA: TGTGCCAGCAGTTTCGGGACCGCGAACACTGAAGCTTTCTTT.

This clonotype appeared many times. The chain links TRBV19 to TRBJ2-7, with D hard to call. V shed 3 bases and J shed 2 bases, with 8 bases lying between them. CDR1 is LNHDA, CDR2 SQIVND, per germline (reference sequence). CDR3 size: 13 residues. The CDR3 DNA reads as TGTGCCAGTAGTATCGCCGGAACCTACGAGCAGTACTTC. Translating gives CASSIAGTYEQYF.

There are many counts of this clonotype. The V call is TRBV6-1, the J call TRBJ2-2, with D tentatively TRBD1 or TRBD2 (5 bases each). Trimming left V 5 bases short and J 1 base short, with 11 bases between. Germline V lookup: CDR1 MNHNS, CDR2 SASEGT. The CDR3 has 15 amino acids. The CDR3 coding sequence is TGTGCCAGCAGTTATGTGAGGGGGAACACCGGGGAGCTGTTTTTT. Protein sequence: CASSYVRGNTGELFF.

There are many counts of this clonotype. The gene calls are TRBV7-9 and TRBJ1-6; D remains unclear. Germline V gene lookup returns CDR1 SEHNR and CDR2 FQNEAQ (reference sequence). The CDR3 spans 16 residues. Trimming took off 1 base at V and 2 bases at J, with 9 bases between the two ends. CDR3 residues: CASSLVGITYNSPLHF. CDR3 in DNA: TGTGCCAGCAGCTTAGTAGGGATAACCTATAATTCACCCCTCCACTTT.

Concerning this clonotype itself: This may be a read error: a much more frequent sequence differs by one nucleotide. This chain joins TRBV11-2 and TRBJ2-7, with D unclear. CDR1 is SGHAT, CDR2 FQNNGV, per germline. The CDR3 has 17 amino acids. V lost 5 bases and J 5 bases, leaving 25 bases between the germline ends. The CDR3 DNA reads TGTGCCAGCAGCCCCCAGGACGTCAGGCGTTTCCCCCACGAGCAGTACTTC. Residues: CASSPQDVRRFPHEQYF.

This clonotype was recorded at least ten times. The V gene is TRBV27, the J gene TRBJ2-3; D is uncertain. Trimming left V 2 bases short and J 2 bases short, with 11 bases between. The length of the CDR3 is 15 residues. Per germline, CDR1 MNHEY and CDR2 SMNVEV (reference sequence). The CDR3 region has the DNA TGTGCCAGCAGTTTAGGGAACATAGACACAGATACGCAGTATTTT. The encoded protein is CASSLGNIDTDTQYF.

The genes are TRBV5-1 and TRBJ2-3, with no clear D. Per germline, CDR1 SGHRS and CDR2 YFSETQ. V lost 0 bases and J lost 6, with 17 bases in between. The CDR3 runs to 16 residues. The CDR3 loop reads CASSLAVVRRSDTQYF. CDR3 bases: TGCGCCAGCAGCTTGGCCGTTGTTCGTCGGTCCGATACGCAGTATTTT.

This clonotype was seen many times. V gene TRBV3-1 combines with J gene TRBJ2-2; D might be TRBD2 (5 bases). This CDR3 has 16 residues. V was cut by 3 bases and J by 3 bases, with 14 bases left in between. Germline lookup yields CDR1 LGHDT and CDR2 YNNKEL (reference sequence). The CDR3, as DNA: TGTGCCAGCAGCCAGCCTACCACTAGGGACACCGGGGAGCTGTTTTTT. It specifies CASSQPTTRDTGELFF.

The chain has TRBV5-1 and TRBJ2-1; TRBD1 matches 12 bases. This CDR3 spans 15 amino acids. Germline V gene data show CDR1 as SGHRS and CDR2 as YFSETQ. V shed 2 bases, J shed 5 bases, and the junction held 2 bases outside the gene matches. The CDR3 protein is CASSFGTGGHNEQFF. Written as DNA, the CDR3 is TGCGCCAGCAGCTTCGGGACAGGGGGCCACAATGAGCAGTTCTTC.

This clonotype was observed at least ten times. J is TRBJ2-2 and V is TRBV20-1, with D possibly matching TRBD1 (7 bases). The ends were cut back, 4 bases at V and 6 bases at J, with 9 bases in the middle. In germline, CDR1 is DFQATT, CDR2 SNEGSKA (reference sequence). The CDR3 extends over 12 amino acids. The CDR3 coding sequence is TGCAGTGCTACCAGGGGGGCCGGGGAGCTGTTTTTT. Translation gives CSATRGAGELFF.

In its sample, this clonotype was seen many times. The rearrangement uses TRBV28 and TRBJ2-1; 7 bases are shared with TRBD1. The CDR3 contains 12 residues. The germline gives CDR1 MDHEN, CDR2 SYDVKM. The V and J ends lost 6 bases and 7 bases, in that order; junction bases with no gene match: 3. The CDR3 DNA reads as TGTGCCAGCAGGCAGGGGGTTAATGAGCAGTTCTTC. Its translation is CASRQGVNEQFF.

The table lists this clonotype with many counts. The chain recombines TRBV15 with TRBJ1-2; D is unclear. This CDR3 has 16 amino acids. CDR1 and CDR2 (germline): LNHNV, YYDKDF (reference sequence). Trimming stripped 0 bases from V and 0 bases from J, with 11 bases between. The DNA for the CDR3 is TGTGCCACCAGCAGAGATTCCGCAGCCACTAACTATGGCTACACCTTC. This sequence encodes CATSRDSAATNYGYTF.

This clonotype was counted at least ten times. The chain uses TRBV5-4 and TRBJ2-1, with D perhaps TRBD1 (6 bases). The CDR3 loop spans 14 amino acids. V lost 4 bases and J 8 bases, leaving 16 bases between the germline ends. The germline gives CDR1 SGHNT, CDR2 YYREEE (reference sequence). The CDR3 region is CASSTRQEADEQFF. Here the CDR3 DNA reads TGTGCCAGCAGCACTCGACAGGAGGCGGATGAGCAGTTCTTC.

Ten or more counts support this clonotype. The chain carries TRBV7-2 and TRBJ2-4; 10 bases map to TRBD2. The CDR3 spans 18 residues. Germline lookup yields CDR1 SGHTA and CDR2 FQGNSA. With 1 base clipped from V and 1 base from J, the junction kept 7 bases outside the gene matches. The CDR3 is CASSLGAGGPGAKNIQYF. For the CDR3, the DNA is TGTGCCAGCAGCTTAGGAGCGGGGGGGCCGGGGGCCAAAAACATTCAGTACTTC.

At least ten counts were recorded for this clonotype. The chain uses TRBV27 and TRBJ1-1, with D possibly matching TRBD1 (5 bases). The length of the CDR3 is 13 residues. Germline assignment: CDR1 MNHEY and CDR2 SMNVEV (reference sequence). Trimming pared 7 bases from V and 0 bases from J, leaving 9 bases between. The chain's CDR3 is CASIGDLNTEAFF. In nucleotides, the CDR3 is TGTGCCAGCATTGGGGACCTGAACACTGAAGCTTTCTTT.

The chain couples TRBV29-1 to TRBJ1-4; TRBD1 might be the D (5 bases). The germline V and J ends were trimmed by 7 bases and 13 bases, with 16 bases remaining between them. This CDR3 comprises 11 residues. CDR1 is SQVTM and CDR2 is ANQGSEA in the germline V gene. In nucleotides, the CDR3 is TGCAGCGGAAACACCAGGGAGGGACTGTTTTTT. Protein sequence: CSGNTREGLFF.

This clonotype has more than one count but fewer than ten. The V gene is TRBV4-1, the J gene TRBJ2-5; no definite D call. Trimming stripped 1 base from V and 3 bases from J, with 12 bases between. This CDR3 spans 15 amino acids. Germline V gene data show CDR1 as MGHRA and CDR2 as YSYEKL. CDR3 nucleotide sequence: TGCGCCAGCAGCCAAGGGGCAGGATATGAAGAGACCCAGTACTTC. The encoded protein is CASSQGAGYEETQYF.

This clonotype has at least ten counts. The chain recombines TRBV29-1 with TRBJ2-7; 9 bases are shared with TRBD2. Germline V CDR1 and CDR2: SQVTM, ANQGSEA. With V trimmed by 6 bases and J by 1 base, 7 bases remained unmatched. This CDR3 has 14 residues. Here the CDR3 reads CSVGTSRPSYEQYF. The CDR3 nucleotides are TGCAGCGTCGGGACTAGCCGACCTTCCTACGAGCAGTACTTC.

The CDR3 DNA is TGTGCCAGTAGTATGATTTTTGTGGGGGGGGCGGATACGCAGTATTTT. Its protein product is CASSMIFVGGADTQYF. V gene TRBV19 combines with J gene TRBJ2-3; the D gene is possibly TRBD2 (7 bases). V was pared by 3 bases and J by 6 bases, with 19 bases between. The CDR3 consists of 16 residues. CDR1 is LNHDA and CDR2 is SQIVND in the germline V gene (reference sequence).